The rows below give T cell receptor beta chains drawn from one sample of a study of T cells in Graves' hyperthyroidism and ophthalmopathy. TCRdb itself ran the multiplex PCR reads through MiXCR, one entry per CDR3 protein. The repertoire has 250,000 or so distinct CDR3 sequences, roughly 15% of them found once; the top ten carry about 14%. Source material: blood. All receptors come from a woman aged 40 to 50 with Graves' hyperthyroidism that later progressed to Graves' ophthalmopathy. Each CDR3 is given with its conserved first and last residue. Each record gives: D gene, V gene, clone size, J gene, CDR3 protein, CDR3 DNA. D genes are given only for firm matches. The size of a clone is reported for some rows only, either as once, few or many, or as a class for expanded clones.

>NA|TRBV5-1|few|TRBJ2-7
CASSGEGNPASEQYF
TGCGCCAGCAGCGGCGAAGGGAATCCCGCGAGCGAGCAGTACTTC
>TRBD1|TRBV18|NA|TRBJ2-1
CASSSAGQADFSYNEQFF
TGTGCCAGCTCATCGGCGGGACAGGCTGACTTCTCCTACAATGAGCAGTTCTTC
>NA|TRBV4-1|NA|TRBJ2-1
CASSPSGSEQFF
TGCGCCAGCAGCCCGTCGGGGTCAGAGCAGTTCTTC
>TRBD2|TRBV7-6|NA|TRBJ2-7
CASSNRLAELYEQYF
TGTGCCAGCAGCAACAGACTAGCGGAACTCTACGAGCAGTACTTC
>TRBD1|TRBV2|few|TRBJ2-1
CASRESGQAFGGSYNEQFF
TGTGCCAGCAGGGAATCGGGACAGGCCTTTGGAGGCTCCTACAATGAGCAGTTCTTC
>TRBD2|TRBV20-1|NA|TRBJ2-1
CSAIRPGLAAHEQFF
TGCAGTGCTATACGCCCGGGACTAGCGGCGCATGAGCAGTTCTTC
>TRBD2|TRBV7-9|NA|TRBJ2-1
CASSSVGGRRYEQFF
TGTGCCAGCAGCTCAGTTGGCGGGAGAAGGTATGAGCAGTTCTTC
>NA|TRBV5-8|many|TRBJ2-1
CASSLALNNEQFF
TGTGCCAGCAGCTTGGCCCTAAACAATGAGCAGTTCTTC
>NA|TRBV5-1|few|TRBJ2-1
CASTPDSSSHNEQFF
TGCGCCAGCACCCCCGACAGCAGCTCTCACAATGAGCAGTTCTTC
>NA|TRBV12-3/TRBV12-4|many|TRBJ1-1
CARTEAFF
TGTGCCAGAACTGAAGCTTTCTTT
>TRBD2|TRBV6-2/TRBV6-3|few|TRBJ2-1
CASSYSSGSYNEQFF
TGTGCCAGCAGTTACTCTAGCGGGAGTTACAATGAGCAGTTCTTC
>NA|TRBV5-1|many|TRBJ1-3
CASSLHGGVGDSGNTIYF
TGCGCCAGCAGCCTCCATGGGGGGGTCGGCGACTCTGGAAACACCATATATTTT
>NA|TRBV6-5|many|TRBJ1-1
CASSYSWDYDTEAFF
TGTGCCAGCAGTTACTCATGGGACTATGACACTGAAGCTTTCTTT
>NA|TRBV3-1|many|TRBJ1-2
CASSQGRTGYGYTF
TGTGCCAGCAGCCAAGGCAGGACGGGCTATGGCTACACCTTC